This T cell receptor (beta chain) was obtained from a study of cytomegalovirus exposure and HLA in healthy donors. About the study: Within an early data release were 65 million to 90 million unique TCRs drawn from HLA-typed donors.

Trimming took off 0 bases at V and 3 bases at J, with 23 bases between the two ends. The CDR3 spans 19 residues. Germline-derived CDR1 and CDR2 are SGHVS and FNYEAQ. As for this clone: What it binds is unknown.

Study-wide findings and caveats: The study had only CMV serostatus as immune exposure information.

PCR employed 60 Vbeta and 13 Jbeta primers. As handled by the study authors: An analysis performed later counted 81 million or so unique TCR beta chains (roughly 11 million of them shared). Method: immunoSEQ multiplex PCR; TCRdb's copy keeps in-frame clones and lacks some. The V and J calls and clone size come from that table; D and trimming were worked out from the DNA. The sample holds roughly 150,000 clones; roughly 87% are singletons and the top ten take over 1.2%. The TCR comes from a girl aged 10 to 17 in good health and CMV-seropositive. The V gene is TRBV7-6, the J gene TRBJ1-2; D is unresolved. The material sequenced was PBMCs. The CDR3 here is CASSLALYPCPLMDYGYTF. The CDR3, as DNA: TGTGCCAGCAGCTTAGCCCTGTACCCTTGTCCCCTAATGGACTATGGCTACACCTTC.